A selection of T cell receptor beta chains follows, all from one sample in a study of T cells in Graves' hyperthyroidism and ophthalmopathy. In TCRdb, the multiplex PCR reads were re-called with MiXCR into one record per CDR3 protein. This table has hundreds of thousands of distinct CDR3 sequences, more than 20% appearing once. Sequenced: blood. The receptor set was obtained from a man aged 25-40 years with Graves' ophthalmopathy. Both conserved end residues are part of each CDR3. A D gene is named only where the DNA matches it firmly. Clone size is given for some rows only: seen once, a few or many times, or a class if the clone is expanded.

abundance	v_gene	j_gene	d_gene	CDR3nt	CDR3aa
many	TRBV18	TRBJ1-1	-	TGTGCCAGCTCACCTGGGGGTCTTGAAGCTTTCTTT	CASSPGGLEAFF
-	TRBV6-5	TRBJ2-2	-	TGTGCCAGCAGTTTAATGTCTGGGGAGCTGTTTTTT	CASSLMSGELFF
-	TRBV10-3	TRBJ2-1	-	TGTGCCATCAGTGACCCCCCCGATGAGCAGTTCTTC	CAISDPPDEQFF
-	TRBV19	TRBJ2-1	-	TGTGCCAGTAGTGAGGCAAATGAGCAGTTCTTC	CASSEANEQFF
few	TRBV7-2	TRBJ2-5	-	TGTGCCAGCAGCTTAAACAGGATCGAGACCCAGTACTTC	CASSLNRIETQYF
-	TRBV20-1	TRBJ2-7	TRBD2	TGCAGTGCCAAGGGACTAGCGGACTACGAGCAGTACTTC	CSAKGLADYEQYF
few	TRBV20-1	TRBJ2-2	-	TGCAGTGCTAGCGGAGACGGGGAGCTGTTTTTT	CSASGDGELFF
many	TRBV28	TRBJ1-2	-	TGTGCCAGCAAAAAAACGGTTGGCTACACCTTC	CASKKTVGYTF
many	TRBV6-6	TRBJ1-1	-	TGTGCCAGCAGTTACTCCTTTAACACGCTGAACACTGAAGCTTTCTTT	CASSYSFNTLNTEAFF
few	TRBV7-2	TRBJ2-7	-	TGTGCCAGCAGCTCGGGAGGCGCTGACAGGGGCTACGAGCAGTACTTC	CASSSGGADRGYEQYF
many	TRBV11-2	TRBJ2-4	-	TGTGCCAGCAGTCTCCTTGGACAGCTAAACATTCAGTACTTC	CASSLLGQLNIQYF
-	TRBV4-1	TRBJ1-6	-	TGCGCCAGCAGCCAGGAAGGGTGGGGCGGAGGTTCACCCCTCCACTTT	CASSQEGWGGGSPLHF
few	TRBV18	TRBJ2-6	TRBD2	TGTGCCAGCTCACGCCCCTCCCGGGGGGTCGGGGCCAACGTCCTGACTTTC	CASSRPSRGVGANVLTF
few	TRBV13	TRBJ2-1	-	TGTGCCAGCAGCCCCCGGGACGGGAGCTCCTACAATGAGCAGTTCTTC	CASSPRDGSSYNEQFF
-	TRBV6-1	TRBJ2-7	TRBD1	TGTGCCAGCAGTCGGGACAGGGGCGAGCAGTACTTC	CASSRDRGEQYF
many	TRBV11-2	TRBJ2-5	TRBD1	TGTGCCAGCAGCTTAATACAGGGGCGCGAGACCCAGTACTTC	CASSLIQGRETQYF
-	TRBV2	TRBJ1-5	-	TGTGCCAGCATTATAGACAAGACTAGCAATCAGCCCCAGCATTTT	CASIIDKTSNQPQHF
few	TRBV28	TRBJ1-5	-	TGTGCCAGCAGTTTTCAGGCAGGGACTTATAGCAATCAGCCCCAGCATTTT	CASSFQAGTYSNQPQHF
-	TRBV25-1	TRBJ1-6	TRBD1	TGTGCCAGCAGTACATCTTTAGGTGGACAGGAGGGGGATTCACCCCTCCACTTT	CASSTSLGGQEGDSPLHF
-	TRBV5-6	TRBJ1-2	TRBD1	TGTGCCAGCAACCAGGGGGACTATGGCTACACCTTC	CASNQGDYGYTF
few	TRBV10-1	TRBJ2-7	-	TGCGCCAGCAGTGACTGGCCGAGCTCCTACGAGCAGTACTTC	CASSDWPSSYEQYF
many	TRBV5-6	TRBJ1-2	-	TGTGCCAGCAGCTTGCTAGTGGCAGTCTATGGCTACACCTTC	CASSLLVAVYGYTF
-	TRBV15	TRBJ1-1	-	TGTGCCACCAGCAGAGATCCCAGCACTGAAGCTTTCTTT	CATSRDPSTEAFF
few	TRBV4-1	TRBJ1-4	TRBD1	TGCGCCAGCAGTGGACAGGCGGGGGCTGAAAAACTGTTTTTT	CASSGQAGAEKLFF
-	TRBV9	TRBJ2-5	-	TGTGCCAGCAGCGTAGCTGGGGGCGTGGAGACCCAGTACTTC	CASSVAGGVETQYF
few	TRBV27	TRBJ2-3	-	TGTGCCAGCAGTTTAAAAGTCTCGCGGGGACGCACAGATACGCAGTATTTT	CASSLKVSRGRTDTQYF